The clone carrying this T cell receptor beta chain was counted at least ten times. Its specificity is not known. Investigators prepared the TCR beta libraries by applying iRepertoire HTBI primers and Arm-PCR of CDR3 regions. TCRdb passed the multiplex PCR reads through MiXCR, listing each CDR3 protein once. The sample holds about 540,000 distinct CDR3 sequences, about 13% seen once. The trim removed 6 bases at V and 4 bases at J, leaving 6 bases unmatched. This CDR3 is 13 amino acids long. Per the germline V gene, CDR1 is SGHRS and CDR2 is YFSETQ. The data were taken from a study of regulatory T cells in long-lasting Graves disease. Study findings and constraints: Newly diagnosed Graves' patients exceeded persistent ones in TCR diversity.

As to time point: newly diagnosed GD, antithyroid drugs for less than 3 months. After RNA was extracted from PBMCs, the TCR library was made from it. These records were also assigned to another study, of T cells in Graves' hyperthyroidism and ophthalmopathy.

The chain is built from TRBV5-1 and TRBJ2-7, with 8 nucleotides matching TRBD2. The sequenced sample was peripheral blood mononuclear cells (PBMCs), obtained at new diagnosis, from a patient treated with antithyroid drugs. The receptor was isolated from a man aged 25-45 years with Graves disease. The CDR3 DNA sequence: TGCGCCAGCAAGAGAGCGGGAGATTACGAGCAGTACTTC. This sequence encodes CASKRAGDYEQYF.